Below, 11 T cell receptor beta chains from the same sample are listed, as sequenced in a study of a mutant IDH1 vaccine in newly diagnosed glioma. Sample time point: week 11, during vaccination. In every dose of vaccine, 300 ug of mutant IDH1 20-mer peptide was given alongside topical imiquimod. Antigen specificity for these receptors is unknown. The repertoire was sequenced with immunoSEQ multiplex PCR; TCRdb's copy has only in-frame clones and lacks some. The data contain about 60,000 clones, 70% to 85% of them seen just once; the ten biggest clones take up around 3.5%. This specimen was PBMCs, taken from a glioma patient whose treatment included an IDH1 peptide vaccine. Receptor source: a young man with glioma.

The chain recombines TRBV10-3 with TRBJ2-5, with TRBD1 matching 9 bases. This CDR3 is 14 amino acids long. Germline loops: CDR1 ENHRY, CDR2 SYGVKD. V was pared by 5 bases and J by 3 bases, with 4 bases of the junction left unmatched. The CDR3 sequence: CAISKTGGEETQYF. The CDR3 nucleotides are TGTGCCATCAGTAAGACAGGGGGGGAAGAGACCCAGTACTTC.

This clone was detected only once. The rearrangement joins TRBV6-6 to TRBJ2-7, with D possibly matching TRBD1 (6 bases). Trimming left V 2 bases short and J 3 bases short, with 14 bases between. Per the germline V gene, CDR1 is MNHNY and CDR2 is SVGAGI (reference sequence). CDR3 length: 15 residues. CDR3 loop: CASSYGQGILYEQYF. The CDR3 DNA reads TGTGCCAGCAGTTACGGTCAGGGGATTCTCTACGAGCAGTACTTC.

The chain has TRBV19 and TRBJ2-2; D is unresolved. CDR1 LNHDA and CDR2 SQIVND come from the germline V gene (reference sequence). Trimming removed 5 bases at V and 1 base at J, with 8 bases between. This CDR3 has 14 amino acids. The CDR3 nucleotides are TGTGCCAGTAGTGTCAACAGGAACACCGGGGAGCTGTTTTTT. This codes for CASSVNRNTGELFF.

V and J are TRBV5-5 and TRBJ1-2; D may be TRBD1 (6 bases). V lost 0 bases and J 8 bases, leaving 20 bases between the germline ends. The germline CDR1 and CDR2 sequences are SGHKS and YYEKEE (reference sequence). The CDR3 runs 16 residues. CDR3 bases: TGTGCCAGCAGCTTGGGCCTGCCCGGGGGCGGGTACGGCTACACCTTC. Amino acid sequence: CASSLGLPGGGYGYTF.

The chain joins TRBV29-1 to TRBJ2-7, with TRBD2 matching 7 bases. The CDR3 is 12 residues long. Germline loops: CDR1 SQVTM, CDR2 ANQGSEA. V dropped 0 bases and J dropped 6; count of bases not matched to a gene: 2. Written as DNA, the CDR3 is TGCAGCGTTGAAGAAAGCGGGGCCGAGCAGTACTTC. Translation: CSVEESGAEQYF.

The chain links TRBV5-1 to TRBJ1-2; D is possibly TRBD1 (6 bases). V was clipped by 0 bases and J by 3 bases, with 15 bases between them. The CDR3 contains 16 residues. Looked up from germline, CDR1 is SGHRS and CDR2 is YFSETQ. The CDR3 DNA reads as TGCGCCAGCAGCTTGGGGTCAGGGGCTAGCCACTATGGCTACACCTTC. Residues: CASSLGSGASHYGYTF.

This clone has just one count. The chain recombines TRBV5-4 with TRBJ2-1; either TRBD1 or TRBD2 may supply D (7 bases each). The CDR3 consists of 17 residues. V was cut by 4 bases and J by 8 bases, with 25 bases left in between. Germline loops: CDR1 SGHNT, CDR2 YYREEE (reference sequence). The CDR3 sequence is CASSPRGGGKRGDEQFF. The CDR3 DNA is TGTGCCAGCAGCCCACGGGGAGGGGGCAAGAGGGGCGATGAGCAGTTCTTC.

This chain joins TRBV30 and TRBJ1-2; D remains unclear. Germline V gene lookup returns CDR1 GTSNPN and CDR2 SVGIG (reference sequence). V lost 5 bases, J lost 0 bases, and 13 bases lay in between. This CDR3 has 14 residues. The CDR3 DNA follows: TGTGCCTGGGCGGCGATGTCGACTAACTATGGCTACACCTTC. Translating it yields CAWAAMSTNYGYTF.

The chain has TRBV28 and TRBJ2-7, with 10 bases identical to TRBD2. The CDR3 loop spans 14 amino acids. Trimming removed 5 bases from V and 5 bases from J; junction bases left unmatched: 6. Germline CDR1 is MDHEN and CDR2 is SYDVKM. CDR3 DNA sequence: TGTGCCAGCAGTCCCCCGCTAGCGGGAGACGAGCAGTACTTC. Its translation is CASSPPLAGDEQYF.

The chain recombines TRBV10-3 with TRBJ2-7, with TRBD2 matching over 12 bases. The junction had 4 bases not matched to a gene; V was cut back by 6 bases and J by 4 bases. The CDR3 has 14 residues. Per the germline V gene, CDR1 is ENHRY and CDR2 is SYGVKD. Here the CDR3 DNA reads TGTGCCATCAGGAGGACTAGCGGGGTGTACGAGCAGTACTTC. Amino acids: CAIRRTSGVYEQYF.

The rearrangement links TRBV7-9 to TRBJ1-2; the D is unclear. Trimming removed 5 bases at V and 5 bases at J, with 12 bases between. The CDR3 consists of 13 residues. Germline assignment: CDR1 SEHNR and CDR2 FQNEAQ (reference sequence). In DNA, the CDR3 is TGTGCCAGCAGCGCCAACACAGATTATGGCTACACCTTC. As protein: CASSANTDYGYTF.